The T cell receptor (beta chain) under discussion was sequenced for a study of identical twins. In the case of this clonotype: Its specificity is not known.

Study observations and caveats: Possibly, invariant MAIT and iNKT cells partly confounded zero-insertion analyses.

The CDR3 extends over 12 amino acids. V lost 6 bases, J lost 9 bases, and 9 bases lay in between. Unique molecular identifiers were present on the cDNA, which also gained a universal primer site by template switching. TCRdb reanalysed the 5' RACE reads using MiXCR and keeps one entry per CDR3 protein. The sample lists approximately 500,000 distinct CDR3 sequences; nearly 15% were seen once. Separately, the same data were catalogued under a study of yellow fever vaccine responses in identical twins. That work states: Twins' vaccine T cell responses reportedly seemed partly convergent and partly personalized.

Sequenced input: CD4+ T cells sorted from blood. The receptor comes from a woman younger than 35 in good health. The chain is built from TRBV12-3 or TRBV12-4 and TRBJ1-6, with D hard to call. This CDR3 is CASRRGGSPLHF. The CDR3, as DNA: TGTGCCAGCAGGCGGGGAGGTTCACCCCTCCACTTT.